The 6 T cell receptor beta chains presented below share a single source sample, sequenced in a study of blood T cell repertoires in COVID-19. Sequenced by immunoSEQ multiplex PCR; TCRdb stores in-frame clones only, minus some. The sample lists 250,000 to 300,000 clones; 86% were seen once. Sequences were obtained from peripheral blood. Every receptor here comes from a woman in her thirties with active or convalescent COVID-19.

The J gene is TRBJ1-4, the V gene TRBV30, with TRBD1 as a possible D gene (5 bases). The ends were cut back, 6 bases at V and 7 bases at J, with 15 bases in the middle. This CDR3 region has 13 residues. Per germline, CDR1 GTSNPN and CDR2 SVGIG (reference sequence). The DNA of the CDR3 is TGTGCCTGTAACGGACCCGGGGGTGAAAAACTGTTTTTT. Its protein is CACNGPGGEKLFF. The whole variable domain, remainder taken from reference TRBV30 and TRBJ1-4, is SQTIHQWPATLVQPVGSPLSLECTVEGTSNPNLYWYRQAAGRGLQLLFYSVGIGQISSEVPQNLSASRPQDRQFILSSKKLLLSDSGFYLCACNGPGGEKLFFGSGTQLSVL.

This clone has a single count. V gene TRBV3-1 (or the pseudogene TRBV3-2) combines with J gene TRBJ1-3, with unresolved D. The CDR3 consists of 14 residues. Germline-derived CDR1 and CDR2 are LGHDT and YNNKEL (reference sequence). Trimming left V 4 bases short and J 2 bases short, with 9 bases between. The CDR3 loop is CASSPPRPGNTIYF. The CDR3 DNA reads TGTGCCAGCAGCCCCCCCCGTCCTGGAAACACCATATATTTT.

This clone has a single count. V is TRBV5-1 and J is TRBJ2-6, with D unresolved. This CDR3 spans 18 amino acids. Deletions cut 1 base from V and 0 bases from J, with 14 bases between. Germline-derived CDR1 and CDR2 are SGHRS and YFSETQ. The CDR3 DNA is TGCGCCAGCAGCTTGATCCAGGTCTTACACTCTGGGGCCAACGTCCTGACTTTC. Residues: CASSLIQVLHSGANVLTF.

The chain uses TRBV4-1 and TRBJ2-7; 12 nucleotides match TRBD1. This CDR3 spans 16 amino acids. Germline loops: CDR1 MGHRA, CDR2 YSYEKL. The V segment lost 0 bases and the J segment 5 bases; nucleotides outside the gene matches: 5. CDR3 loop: CASSQEGDRGHHEQYF. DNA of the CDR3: TGCGCCAGCAGCCAAGAAGGGGACAGGGGGCATCACGAGCAGTACTTC.

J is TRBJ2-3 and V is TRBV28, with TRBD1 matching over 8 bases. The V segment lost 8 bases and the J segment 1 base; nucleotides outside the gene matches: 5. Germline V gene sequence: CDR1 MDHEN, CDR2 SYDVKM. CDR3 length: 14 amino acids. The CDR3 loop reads CASQGALGTDTQYF. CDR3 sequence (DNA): TGTGCCAGCCAGGGGGCTCTAGGCACAGATACGCAGTATTTT.

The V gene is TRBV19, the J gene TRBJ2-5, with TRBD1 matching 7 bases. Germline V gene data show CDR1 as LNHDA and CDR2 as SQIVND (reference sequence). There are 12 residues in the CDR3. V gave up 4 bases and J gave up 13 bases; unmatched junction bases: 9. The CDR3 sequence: CASSTRTGQRYF. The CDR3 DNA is TGTGCCAGTAGTACTCGGACAGGACAAAGGTACTTC. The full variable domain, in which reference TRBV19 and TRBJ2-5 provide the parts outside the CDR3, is DGGITQSPKYLFRKEGQNVTLSCEQNLNHDAMYWYRQDPGQGLRLIYYSQIVNDFQKGDIAEGYSVSREKKESFPLTVTSAQKNPTAFYLCASSTRTGQRYFGPGTRLLVL.